Included here is one T cell receptor beta chain sequence, with context. Study processing details: Amplification with reference gene primers provided the estimates of nucleated cell counts. Produced via immunoSEQ multiplex PCR; TCRdb's table is partial and in-frame only. From that table come the V and J calls and clone size; the DNA was used to work out D and trimming. In the table there are about 100,000 clones, about nine tenths of which are singletons. J gave up 0 bases and V 6 bases, and 1 base lay outside the gene matches. The CDR3 sequence is 14 residues long. Germline loops: CDR1 MNHEY, CDR2 SMNVEV (reference sequence). This sample is drawn from a study of blood T cell repertoires in COVID-19. In the study overall: The origin of the acute and convalescent COVID-19 samples was the United States, Italy and Spain. Sources were T cells, B-cell-depleted T cells, or PBMCs; the material itself was cDNA or gDNA.

The chain uses TRBV27 and TRBJ2-7, with 11 bases fitting TRBD1. This sequence was found in a man aged 45-60 years with acute or convalescent COVID-19. Input material: peripheral blood. CDR3: CASSGQGASYEQYF. The CDR3 nucleotides read TGTGCCAGCAGCGGACAGGGGGCCTCCTACGAGCAGTACTTC.